The 28 T cell receptor beta chains below were found in one sample sequenced in a study of CD8+ T cells in alopecia areata. Sequencing templates came from extracted RNA that was reverse transcribed into cDNA. Measured with immunoSEQ multiplex PCR; TCRdb has only the in-frame clones, and not every one. Of some 96,000 clones in the sample, roughly three fifths were seen once. Regarding treatment: oral pan-JAK inhibitor, 5-10 mg twice daily. Sequenced material: CD8+ T cells sorted from blood, taken at week 4, from a patient treated with tofacitinib. Every receptor here comes from a human donor with alopecia areata.

This clone was counted a few times. The chain has TRBV23-1 and TRBJ1-4; possible D gene TRBD1, 5 bases. TRBV23-1 is an ORF, and what it does is uncertain. CDR3 size: 15 residues. The germline V and J ends were trimmed by 0 bases and 7 bases, with 12 bases remaining between them. CDR3 DNA: TGCGCCAGCAGTCAATCTTTGGGGCACGGTGAAAAACTGTTTTTT. Protein: CASSQSLGHGEKLFF.

This clone occurred a few times. The chain couples TRBV6-6 to TRBJ1-1; 7 nucleotides match TRBD1. The junction had 8 bases not matched to a gene; V was cut back by 5 bases and J by 8 bases. Germline assignment: CDR1 MNHNY and CDR2 SVGAGI (reference sequence). CDR3 size: 13 residues. The CDR3 is CASSPGQVGEAFF. As DNA, the CDR3 is TGTGCCAGCAGTCCAGGACAGGTGGGGGAAGCTTTCTTT.

This rearrangement joins TRBV30 to TRBJ2-2; D gene ambiguous. Germline lookup yields CDR1 GTSNPN and CDR2 SVGIG (reference sequence). Trimming stripped 3 bases from V and 6 bases from J, with 11 bases between. The length of the CDR3 is 13 residues. This chain's CDR3 is CAWREIGPGELFF. CDR3 nucleotide sequence: TGTGCCTGGAGAGAAATAGGTCCCGGGGAGCTGTTTTTT. Filled out from reference TRBV30 and TRBJ2-2, the complete variable domain reads SQTIHQWPATLVQPVGSPLSLECTVEGTSNPNLYWYRQAAGRGLQLLFYSVGIGQISSEVPQNLSASRPQDRQFILSSKKLLLSDSGFYLCAWREIGPGELFFGEGSRLTVL.

With respect to this clone: A read error likely explains this, since a far larger clone differs by one base. This specimen includes other DNA sequences encoding the same CDR3. The J gene is TRBJ2-5, the V gene TRBV5-1; D possibly matches TRBD1 or TRBD2 (5 bases each). Germline CDR1 reads SGHRS; CDR2 reads YFSETQ. The germline V and J ends were trimmed by 4 bases and 5 bases, with 15 bases remaining between them. CDR3 length equals 14 residues. For the CDR3, the DNA is TGCGCCAGCAGCCGACTTAGTGGGGACGAGACCCAGTACTTC. It encodes CASSRLSGDETQYF.

This clone was observed a handful of times. Other nucleotide sequences in the sample specify the same CDR3. This chain links TRBV4-1 with TRBJ2-7; tentative D call: TRBD2 (5 bases). Germline CDR1 reads MGHRA; CDR2 reads YSYEKL. The length of the CDR3 is 15 residues. V lost 1 base and J lost 3, with 13 bases in between. The CDR3 region is CASSQGVTGFYEQYF. The CDR3 DNA is TGCGCCAGCAGCCAAGGCGTCACGGGGTTCTACGAGCAGTACTTC.

The V and J genes are TRBV7-9 and TRBJ2-3; D perhaps matches TRBD2 (5 bases). CDR1 is SEHNR, CDR2 FQNEAQ, per germline (reference sequence). There are 14 residues in the CDR3. Trimming took 5 bases from V and 4 from J, leaving 13 bases between them. This chain's CDR3 is CASSPRARADTQYF. CDR3 DNA: TGTGCCAGCAGCCCGAGGGCCCGGGCAGATACGCAGTATTTT.

The V and J genes are TRBV13 and TRBJ2-3; either TRBD1 or TRBD2 may fit D (6 bases each). Germline V gene sequence: CDR1 PRHDT, CDR2 FYEKMQ (reference sequence). The V gene lost 3 bases and the J gene lost 6 bases, with 13 bases spanning the gap. The CDR3 spans 14 residues. Here the CDR3 DNA reads TGTGCCAGCAGCTTCAAGGGGGGTCTCGATACGCAGTATTTT. It translates to CASSFKGGLDTQYF.

This clone was seen a handful of times. The chain joins TRBV6-5 to TRBJ1-1, with D tentatively TRBD1 (5 bases). V was shortened by 1 base and J by 1 base, with 10 bases between the two germline ends. This CDR3 is built from 15 residues. Germline V gene lookup returns CDR1 MNHEY and CDR2 SVGAGI. CDR3: CASSYYRGPNTEAFF. As DNA, the CDR3 is TGTGCCAGCAGTTACTACCGGGGACCGAACACTGAAGCTTTCTTT.

The chain is built from TRBV5-1 and TRBJ1-1; no firm D call. Germline loops: CDR1 SGHRS, CDR2 YFSETQ. With 2 bases removed from V and 1 base from J, the gap between germline ends came to 9 bases. The CDR3 has 14 amino acids. The CDR3 nucleotides are TGCGCCAGCAGCTTATCATCCGGGAACACTGAAGCTTTCTTT. Translation: CASSLSSGNTEAFF.

The chain combines TRBV2 with TRBJ2-1; D is unclear. The CDR3 is 14 amino acids. Deletions cut 5 bases from V and 4 bases from J, with 12 bases between. CDR1 and CDR2 from the germline V gene are SNHLY and FYNNEI. The CDR3, as DNA: TGTGCCAGCAGTTCCCTTTTGGGGTACAATGAGCAGTTCTTC. Translated: CASSSLLGYNEQFF.

Within the sample, this clone is medium-sized. The chain combines TRBV7-9 with TRBJ2-7; D is unresolved. The CDR3 totals 14 residues. V dropped 3 bases and J dropped 2 bases, with 11 bases sitting between them. Germline CDR1 and CDR2: SEHNR and FQNEAQ (reference sequence). CDR3 bases: TGTGCCAGCAGCTTTAGAGGTGGCGCCTACGAGCAGTACTTC. Its protein product is CASSFRGGAYEQYF.

The rearrangement links TRBV6-5 to TRBJ1-5; D is undetermined. Trimming pared 6 bases from V and 2 bases from J, leaving 11 bases between. This CDR3 contains 14 residues. The germline gives CDR1 MNHEY, CDR2 SVGAGI. The CDR3 nucleotides are TGTGCCAGCAGACCGAGACGGGGCAATCAGCCCCAGCATTTT. It translates to CASRPRRGNQPQHF.

The rearrangement links TRBV7-6 to TRBJ2-2; 11 nucleotides align to TRBD1. Germline V CDR1 and CDR2: SGHVS, FNYEAQ. With 2 bases clipped from V and 4 bases from J, the junction kept 6 bases outside the gene matches. The CDR3 is 17 residues long. DNA of the CDR3: TGTGCCAGCAGCTTACCCCGGACAGGGGGCAGCACCGGGGAGCTGTTTTTT. Amino acid sequence: CASSLPRTGGSTGELFF. Complete variable domain (other parts from reference TRBV7-6 and TRBJ2-2): GAGVSQSPRYKVTKRGQDVALRCDPISGHVSLYWYRQALGQGPEFLTYFNYEAQQDKSGLPNDRFSAERPEGSISTLTIQRTEQRDSAMYRCASSLPRTGGSTGELFFGEGSRLTVL.

This chain connects TRBV29-1 to TRBJ2-3; D is unresolved. V was clipped by 3 bases and J by 4 bases, with 8 bases between them. The germline V gene encodes CDR1 SQVTM and CDR2 ANQGSEA. This CDR3 spans 12 amino acids. CDR3 DNA: TGCAGCGTTGATGGGTGGGCAGATACGCAGTATTTT. Its protein product is CSVDGWADTQYF.

CDR3 residues: CASSHRRGNEQFF. CDR3 nucleotide sequence: TGCGCCAGCAGCCATCGTCGGGGGAATGAGCAGTTCTTC. The gene calls are TRBV4-3 and TRBJ2-1; D perhaps matches TRBD2 (6 bases). The V gene lost 3 bases and the J gene lost 7 bases, with 10 bases spanning the gap. Germline V gene sequence: CDR1 LGHNA, CDR2 YSLEER. The CDR3 is 13 amino acids.

The V gene is TRBV7-3, the J gene TRBJ2-6; possible D gene TRBD2, 6 bases. Germline V gene data show CDR1 as SGHTA and CDR2 as FQGTGA. The CDR3 has 20 residues. V was clipped by 0 bases and J by 0 bases, with 18 bases between them. For the CDR3, the DNA is TGTGCCAGCAGCTTAACGGGGTGGGCAGGACTATCCTCTGGGGCCAACGTCCTGACTTTC. Translating gives CASSLTGWAGLSSGANVLTF.

V is TRBV5-6 and J is TRBJ2-5; 12 bases line up with TRBD2. Germline values: CDR1 SGHDT, CDR2 YYEEEE. The length of the CDR3 is 15 residues. V trimming: 4 bases; J trimming: 4 bases; junction bases outside the gene matches: 5. The CDR3: CASSEGLAGGETQYF. The CDR3 DNA is TGTGCCAGCAGCGAGGGACTAGCGGGTGGAGAGACCCAGTACTTC.

J is TRBJ1-5 and V is TRBV6-5; no reliable D call. Germline values: CDR1 MNHEY, CDR2 SVGAGI. V lost 8 bases to trimming and J lost 10 bases, with 24 bases between them. The length of the CDR3 is 15 residues. CDR3 DNA: TGTGCCAGCGGGTACCCGGACGGCTTGAAAGAACCCCAGCATTTT. This gives the protein CASGYPDGLKEPQHF.

This clone has only a few counts. The chain joins TRBV5-6 to TRBJ2-5; a weak D match, TRBD2 (7 bases). V dropped 2 bases and J dropped 5 bases, with 16 bases sitting between them. CDR3 length: 15 amino acids. Germline CDR1 reads SGHDT; CDR2 reads YYEEEE. The DNA for the CDR3 is TGTGCCAGCAGCTTAGGCGCGGGGGCTCGGGAGACCCAGTACTTC. As protein: CASSLGAGARETQYF.

V is TRBV11-2 and J is TRBJ2-7; a possible D gene is TRBD1 (5 bases). This CDR3 comprises 15 residues. Germline CDR1 SGHAT, CDR2 FQNNGV. V was cut by 3 bases and J by 0 bases, with 12 bases left in between. Here the CDR3 DNA reads TGTGCCAGCAGCTTCCTCAAGGGGTTCTCCTACGAGCAGTACTTC. Amino acids: CASSFLKGFSYEQYF.

The chain links TRBV4-2 to TRBJ1-6; D unresolved. V was shortened by 1 base and J by 7 bases, with 2 bases between the two germline ends. Germline V gene data show CDR1 as LGHNA and CDR2 as YNFKEQ. The CDR3 spans 12 residues. CDR3 DNA sequence: TGTGCCAGCAGCCAAGGAAATTCACCCCTCCACTTT. This codes for CASSQGNSPLHF.

The CDR3 spells CASSSEHLNEKLFF. In DNA, the CDR3 is TGTGCCAGCAGCTCCGAACACCTTAATGAAAAACTGTTTTTT. V is TRBV7-9 and J is TRBJ1-4; D remains ambiguous. CDR1 and CDR2 (germline): SEHNR, FQNEAQ (reference sequence). V dropped 4 bases and J dropped 4 bases, with 10 bases sitting between them. This CDR3 is 14 amino acids long.

This chain connects TRBV5-6 to TRBJ2-2; D remains ambiguous. The CDR3 length is 14 residues. Trimming stripped 4 bases from V and 6 bases from J, with 13 bases between. Germline V lookup: CDR1 SGHDT, CDR2 YYEEEE. The CDR3 protein is CASSRAPGPGELFF. The DNA of the CDR3 is TGTGCCAGCAGCAGAGCCCCAGGCCCCGGGGAGCTGTTTTTT.

The chain recombines TRBV7-9 with TRBJ2-3; D remains ambiguous. With 0 bases removed from V and 6 bases from J, the gap between germline ends came to 10 bases. The CDR3 length is 14 residues. CDR1 and CDR2 from the germline V gene are SEHNR and FQNEAQ (reference sequence). The CDR3 here is CASSLANLGDTQYF. CDR3 nucleotide sequence: TGTGCCAGCAGCTTAGCGAATCTGGGGGATACGCAGTATTTT.

The J gene is TRBJ1-1, the V gene TRBV7-9; TRBD1 matches 7 bases. Germline V gene data show CDR1 as SEHNR and CDR2 as FQNEAQ (reference sequence). This CDR3 spans 15 amino acids. V trimming: 5 bases; J trimming: 0 bases; junction bases outside the gene matches: 6. Here the CDR3 reads CASSRLQGMNTEAFF. For the CDR3, the DNA is TGTGCCAGCAGCCGTTTACAGGGGATGAACACTGAAGCTTTCTTT.

This chain uses TRBV28 with TRBJ2-3; D remains ambiguous. Trimming pared 6 bases from V and 0 bases from J, leaving 7 bases between. This CDR3 contains 13 residues. Germline V lookup: CDR1 MDHEN, CDR2 SYDVKM. The CDR3 here is CASRTKSTDTQYF. CDR3 sequence (DNA): TGTGCCAGCAGAACTAAGAGCACAGATACGCAGTATTTT. The complete variable domain, with remaining parts taken from reference TRBV28 and TRBJ2-3, reads DVKVTQSSRYLVKRTGEKVFLECVQDMDHENMFWYRQDPGLGLRLIYFSYDVKMKEKGDIPEGYSVSREKKERFSLILESASTNQTSMYLCASRTKSTDTQYFGPGTRLTVL.

The rearrangement joins TRBV11-2 to TRBJ2-5; 7 nucleotides line up with TRBD2. Germline CDR1 is SGHAT and CDR2 is FQNNGV. This CDR3 is built from 15 residues. J lost 4 bases, V lost 4 bases, and 9 bases had no gene match. The CDR3 DNA is TGTGCCAGCAGCTCCTACTTGCGGGAGAGAGAGACCCAGTACTTC. Residues: CASSSYLRERETQYF.

This clone showed up just a few times. The V call is TRBV28, the J call TRBJ2-3; 16 bases agree with TRBD2. The germline CDR1 and CDR2 sequences are MDHEN and SYDVKM. Germline trimming cut 6 bases from V and 4 bases from J; bases unmatched to any gene: 10. The CDR3 covers 18 residues. In DNA, the CDR3 is TGTGCCAGCAGCCTAGGGACTAGCGGGAGGGCCGGCGCAGATACGCAGTATTTT. Translation gives CASSLGTSGRAGADTQYF. The full variable domain, with the rest looked up from reference TRBV28 and TRBJ2-3, is DVKVTQSSRYLVKRTGEKVFLECVQDMDHENMFWYRQDPGLGLRLIYFSYDVKMKEKGDIPEGYSVSREKKERFSLILESASTNQTSMYLCASSLGTSGRAGADTQYFGPGTRLTVL.